Below, one T cell receptor (beta chain) is given with its context. This CDR3 contains 16 residues. The V and J ends lost 1 base and 9 bases, in that order; junction bases with no gene match: 10. The V gene's germline CDR1 is SGHRS and CDR2 YFSETQ. In the PCR, 60 Vbeta and 13 Jbeta primers were used. Sequencing used immunoSEQ multiplex PCR; TCRdb keeps in-frame clones, though not all of them. The table shows about 77,000 clones, with more than 60% occurring only once. This sample was taken from a study of cytomegalovirus exposure and HLA in healthy donors. The chain carries TRBV5-1 and TRBJ2-1; 10 bases are a match to TRBD2. The source of this sequence is a middle-aged man in good health and CMV-seronegative. The sequencing input was PBMCs. The DNA for the CDR3 is TGCGCCAGCAGCTTGAGAAGCGGGAGGGCCTCTTCTGAGCAGTTCTTC. This translates into CASSLRSGRASSEQFF.